This TCR beta chain was observed in a study of cytomegalovirus exposure and HLA in healthy donors. PCR amplification relied on 60 Vbeta primers (plus 13 Jbeta primers). Clones were read by immunoSEQ multiplex PCR, and TCRdb kept only the in-frame ones, dropping some. The sample yields some 210,000 clones, approximately 83% seen once. This clone was seen just once. What it recognizes is unknown. A read error may account for a junction end that differs from germline. Whole-study results and caveats: Donors were assumed by presence/absence analyses to have roughly uniform sequencing depth. Some V segments (TRBV6-2 and TRBV6-3 among them) were excluded as indistinguishable.

The germline gives CDR1 MNHEY, CDR2 SVGAGI. CDR3 length: 12 residues. Sequences were obtained from PBMCs. This sequence originates from a woman between 45 and 65 years old in good health and CMV-seropositive. The V gene is TRBV6-5, the J gene TRBJ1-1, with D hard to call. The CDR3 reads CASSSHPTELLF. The CDR3, as DNA: TGTGCCAGCAGTTCGCACCCTACCGAACTTCTCTTT.